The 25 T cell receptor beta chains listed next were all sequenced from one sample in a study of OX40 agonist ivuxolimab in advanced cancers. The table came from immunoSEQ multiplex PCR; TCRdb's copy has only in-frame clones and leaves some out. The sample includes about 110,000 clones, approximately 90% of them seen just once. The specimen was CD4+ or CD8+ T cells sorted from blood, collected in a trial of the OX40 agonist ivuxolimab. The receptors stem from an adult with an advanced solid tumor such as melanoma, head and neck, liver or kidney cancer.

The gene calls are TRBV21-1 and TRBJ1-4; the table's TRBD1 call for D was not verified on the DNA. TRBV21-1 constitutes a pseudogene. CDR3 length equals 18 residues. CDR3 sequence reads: CASSRQGQGPTTNEKLFF. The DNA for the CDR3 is TGTGCCAGCAGCAGGCAAGGACAGGGCCCTACGACTAATGAAAAACTGTTTTTT.

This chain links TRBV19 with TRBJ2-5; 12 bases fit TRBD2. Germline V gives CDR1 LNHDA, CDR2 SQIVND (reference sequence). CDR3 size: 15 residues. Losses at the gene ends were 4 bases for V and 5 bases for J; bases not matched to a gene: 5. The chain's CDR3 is CASSKTSGGRETQYF. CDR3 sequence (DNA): TGTGCCAGTAGTAAGACTAGCGGGGGTCGGGAGACCCAGTACTTC.

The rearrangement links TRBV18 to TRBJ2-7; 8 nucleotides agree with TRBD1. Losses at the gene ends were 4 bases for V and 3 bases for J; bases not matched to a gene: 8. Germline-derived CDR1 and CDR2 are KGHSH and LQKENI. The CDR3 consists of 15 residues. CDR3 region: CASSQTGTGGYEQYF. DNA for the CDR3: TGTGCCAGCTCACAGACCGGGACAGGAGGCTACGAGCAGTACTTC.

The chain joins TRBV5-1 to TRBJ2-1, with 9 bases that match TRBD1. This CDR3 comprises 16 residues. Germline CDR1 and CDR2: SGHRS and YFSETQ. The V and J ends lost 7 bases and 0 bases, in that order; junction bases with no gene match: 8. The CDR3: CASGEQGAFSYNEQFF. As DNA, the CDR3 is TGCGCCAGCGGGGAACAGGGGGCGTTCTCCTACAATGAGCAGTTCTTC.

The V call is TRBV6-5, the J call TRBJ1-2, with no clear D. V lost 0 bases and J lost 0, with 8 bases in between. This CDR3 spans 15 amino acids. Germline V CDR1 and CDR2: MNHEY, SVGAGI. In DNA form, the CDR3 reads TGTGCCAGCAGTTACTCGAGTGGGACTAACTATGGCTACACCTTC. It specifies CASSYSSGTNYGYTF.

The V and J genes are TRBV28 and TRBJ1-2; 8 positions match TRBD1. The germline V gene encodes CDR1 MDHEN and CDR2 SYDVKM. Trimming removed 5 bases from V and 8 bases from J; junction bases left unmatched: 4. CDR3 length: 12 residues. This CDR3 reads CASSQGANGYTF. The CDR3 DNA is TGTGCCAGCAGTCAGGGGGCGAACGGCTACACCTTC.

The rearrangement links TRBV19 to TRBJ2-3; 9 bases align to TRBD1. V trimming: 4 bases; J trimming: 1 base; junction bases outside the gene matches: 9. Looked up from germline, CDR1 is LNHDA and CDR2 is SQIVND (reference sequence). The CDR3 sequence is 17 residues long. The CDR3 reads CASSRNRGQSGTDTQYF. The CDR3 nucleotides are TGTGCCAGTAGTAGAAACAGGGGGCAGTCGGGCACAGATACGCAGTATTTT.

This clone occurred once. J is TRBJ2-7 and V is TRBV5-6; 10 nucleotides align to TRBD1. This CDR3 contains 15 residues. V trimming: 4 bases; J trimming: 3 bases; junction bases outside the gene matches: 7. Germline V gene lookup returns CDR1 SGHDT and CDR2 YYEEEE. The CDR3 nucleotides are TGTGCCAGCAGCCTTACTGGACAGGGGGACTACGAGCAGTACTTC. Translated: CASSLTGQGDYEQYF.

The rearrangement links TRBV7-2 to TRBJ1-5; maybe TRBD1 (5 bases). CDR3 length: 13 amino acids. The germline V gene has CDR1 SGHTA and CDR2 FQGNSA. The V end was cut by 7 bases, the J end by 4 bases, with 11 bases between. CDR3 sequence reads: CASTGAPNQPQHF. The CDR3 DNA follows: TGTGCCAGCACTGGGGCACCTAATCAGCCCCAGCATTTT.

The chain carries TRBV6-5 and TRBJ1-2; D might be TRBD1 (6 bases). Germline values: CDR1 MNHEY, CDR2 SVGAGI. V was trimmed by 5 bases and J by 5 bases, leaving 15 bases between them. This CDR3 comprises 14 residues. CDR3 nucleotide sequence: TGTGCCAGCAGTGCCCAGGACAGCCGGTATGGCTACACCTTC. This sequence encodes CASSAQDSRYGYTF.

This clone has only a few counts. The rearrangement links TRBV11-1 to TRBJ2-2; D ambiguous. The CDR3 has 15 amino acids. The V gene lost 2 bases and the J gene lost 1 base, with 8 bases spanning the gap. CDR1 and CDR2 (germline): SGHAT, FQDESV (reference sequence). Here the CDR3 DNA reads TGTGCCAGCAGCTTAACCTCTATGAACACCGGGGAGCTGTTTTTT. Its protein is CASSLTSMNTGELFF.

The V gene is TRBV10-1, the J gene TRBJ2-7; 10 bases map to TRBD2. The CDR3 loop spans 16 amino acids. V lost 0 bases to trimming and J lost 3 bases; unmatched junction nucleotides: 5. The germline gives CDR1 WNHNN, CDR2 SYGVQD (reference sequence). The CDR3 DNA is TGCGCCAGCAGTGAGTCGCTTAGCGGGAGGTTCTACGAGCAGTACTTC. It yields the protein CASSESLSGRFYEQYF.

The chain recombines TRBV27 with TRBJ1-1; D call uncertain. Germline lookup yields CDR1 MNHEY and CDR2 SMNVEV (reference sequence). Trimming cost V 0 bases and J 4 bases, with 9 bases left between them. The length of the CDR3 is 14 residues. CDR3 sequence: CASSLSGGSTEAFF. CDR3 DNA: TGTGCCAGCAGTTTATCTGGAGGGAGCACTGAAGCTTTCTTT.

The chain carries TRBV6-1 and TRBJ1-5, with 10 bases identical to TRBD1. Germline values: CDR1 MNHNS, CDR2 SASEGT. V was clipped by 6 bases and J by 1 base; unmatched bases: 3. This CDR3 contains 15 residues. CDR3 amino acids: CASRPDRGSNQPQHF. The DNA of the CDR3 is TGTGCCAGCAGACCGGACAGGGGGAGCAATCAGCCCCAGCATTTT.

The CDR3 coding sequence is TGTGCCAGCAGTTCCACCCTTTCCGAGCAGTACTTC. This translates into CASSSTLSEQYF. The gene calls are TRBV7-2 and TRBJ2-7; D is undetermined. Between the trimmed V and J ends, which lost 6 bases and 6 bases, there was a span of 12 bases. The germline V gene encodes CDR1 SGHTA and CDR2 FQGNSA. CDR3 length equals 12 residues.

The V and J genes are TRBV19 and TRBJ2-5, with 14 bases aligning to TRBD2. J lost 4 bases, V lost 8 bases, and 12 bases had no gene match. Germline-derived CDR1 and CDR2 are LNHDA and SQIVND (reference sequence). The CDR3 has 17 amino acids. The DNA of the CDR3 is TGTGCCAGTTCGACTAGCGGGAGGGCCAGAGGGCTAGAGACCCAGTACTTC. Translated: CASSTSGRARGLETQYF.

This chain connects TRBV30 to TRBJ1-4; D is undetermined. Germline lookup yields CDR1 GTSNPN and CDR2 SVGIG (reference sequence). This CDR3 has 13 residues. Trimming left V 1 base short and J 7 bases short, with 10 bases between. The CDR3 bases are TGTGCCTGGAGTGAAGGCTCCGCTGAAAAACTGTTTTTT. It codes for CAWSEGSAEKLFF.

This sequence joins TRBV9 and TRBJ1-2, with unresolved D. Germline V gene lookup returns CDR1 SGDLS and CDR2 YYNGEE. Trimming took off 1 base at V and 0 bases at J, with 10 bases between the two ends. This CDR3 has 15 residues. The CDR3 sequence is CASSVLPLANYGYTF. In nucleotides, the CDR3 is TGTGCCAGCAGCGTACTCCCGTTAGCTAACTATGGCTACACCTTC.

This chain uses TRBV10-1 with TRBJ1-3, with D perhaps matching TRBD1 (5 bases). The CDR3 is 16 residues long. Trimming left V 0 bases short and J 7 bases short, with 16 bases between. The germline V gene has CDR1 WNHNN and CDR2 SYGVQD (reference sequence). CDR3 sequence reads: CASSESQGDLGNTIYF. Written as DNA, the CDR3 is TGCGCCAGCAGTGAGTCGCAGGGAGACTTGGGGAACACCATATATTTT.

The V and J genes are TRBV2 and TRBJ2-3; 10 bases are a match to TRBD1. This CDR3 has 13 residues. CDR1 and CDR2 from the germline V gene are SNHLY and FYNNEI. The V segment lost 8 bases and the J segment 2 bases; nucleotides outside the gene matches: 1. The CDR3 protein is CASGTGDTDTQYF. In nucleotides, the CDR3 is TGTGCCAGCGGGACAGGGGACACAGATACGCAGTATTTT.

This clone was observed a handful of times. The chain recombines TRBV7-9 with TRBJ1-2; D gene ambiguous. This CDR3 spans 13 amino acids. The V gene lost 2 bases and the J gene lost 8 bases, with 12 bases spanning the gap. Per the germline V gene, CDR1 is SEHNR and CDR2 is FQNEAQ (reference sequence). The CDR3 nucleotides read TGTGCCAGCAGCTTAACGACGAATCGGGGCTACACCTTC. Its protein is CASSLTTNRGYTF.

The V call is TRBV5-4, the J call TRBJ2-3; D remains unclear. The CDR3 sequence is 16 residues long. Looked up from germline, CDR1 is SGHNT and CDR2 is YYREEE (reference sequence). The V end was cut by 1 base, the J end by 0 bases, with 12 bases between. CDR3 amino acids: CASSLRLDSSTDTQYF. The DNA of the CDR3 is TGTGCCAGCAGCTTGAGGCTAGACTCTAGCACAGATACGCAGTATTTT.

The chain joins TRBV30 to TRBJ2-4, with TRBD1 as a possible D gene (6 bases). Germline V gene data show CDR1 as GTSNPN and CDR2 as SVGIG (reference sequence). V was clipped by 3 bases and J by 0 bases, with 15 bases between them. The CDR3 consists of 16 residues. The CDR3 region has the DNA TGTGCCTGGAGCCCGAAGGGGACACTAGCCAAAAACATTCAGTACTTC. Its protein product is CAWSPKGTLAKNIQYF.

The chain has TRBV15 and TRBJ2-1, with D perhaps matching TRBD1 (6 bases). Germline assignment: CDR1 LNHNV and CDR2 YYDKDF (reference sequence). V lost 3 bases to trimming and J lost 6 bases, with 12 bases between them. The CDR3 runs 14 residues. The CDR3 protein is CATSRGALPNEQFF. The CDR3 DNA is TGTGCCACCAGCAGGGGGGCGCTCCCCAATGAGCAGTTCTTC.

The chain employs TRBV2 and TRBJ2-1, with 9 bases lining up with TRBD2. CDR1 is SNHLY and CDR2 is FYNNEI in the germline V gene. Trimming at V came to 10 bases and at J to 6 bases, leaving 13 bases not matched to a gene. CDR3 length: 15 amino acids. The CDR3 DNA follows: TGTGCCATCTTGAGGGGGGCTAGCGGGATCAATGAGCAGTTCTTC. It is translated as CAILRGASGINEQFF. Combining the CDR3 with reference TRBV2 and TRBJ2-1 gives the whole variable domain EPEVTQTPSHQVTQMGQEVILRCVPISNHLYFYWYRQILGQKVEFLVSFYNNEISEKSEIFDDQFSVERPDGSNFTLKIRSTKLEDSAMYFCAILRGASGINEQFFGPGTRLTVL.